These 11 T cell receptor beta chains came from one sample sequenced in a study of persistence of HIV-infected CD4 T cells. Sequencing used immunoSEQ version 4 in survey mode. Some clones are missing from TCRdb's copy, which holds only in-frame ones; the method was immunoSEQ multiplex PCR. The sample lists tens of thousands of clones; about nine tenths were seen once. This nonspecific control used anti-CD3/anti-CD28 bead stimulation of CD4+ T cells. Sorting selected CD4+ T cells upregulating both CD40 ligand and CD69. These receptors' targets are unknown. Sequenced material: CD4+ T cells sorted from PBMCs after approximately 20-hour stimulation, taken from a patient who received antiretroviral therapy. The source of these receptors is an adult man with HIV who was CMV-seropositive.

About this clone itself: This CDR3 is also generated by other DNA sequences in the sample. The genes are TRBV27 and TRBJ1-5, with unresolved D. The CDR3 contains 11 residues. Germline CDR1 is MNHEY and CDR2 is SMNVEV (reference sequence). The ends were cut back, 6 bases at V and 7 bases at J, with 7 bases in the middle. The CDR3 here is CASSFGQPQHF. The CDR3 nucleotides read TGTGCCAGCAGCTTCGGGCAGCCCCAGCATTTT.

Worth noting for this clone: In the same sample, other DNA sequences code for this CDR3. This sequence joins TRBV7-2 and TRBJ1-1; D is unresolved. V dropped 2 bases and J dropped 1 base, with 5 bases sitting between them. Germline assignment: CDR1 SGHTA and CDR2 FQGNSA. The CDR3 contains 13 residues. In nucleotides, the CDR3 is TGTGCCAGCAGCTTACGCTGGAACACTGAAGCTTTCTTT. Translated: CASSLRWNTEAFF.

This chain joins TRBV15 and TRBJ2-7, with TRBD2 matching over 12 bases. Germline CDR1 LNHNV, CDR2 YYDKDF (reference sequence). V lost 1 base, J lost 2 bases, and 0 bases stayed unmatched. The CDR3 consists of 15 residues. The CDR3: CATSRASGGAYEQYF. In DNA, the CDR3 is TGTGCCACCAGCAGAGCTAGCGGGGGGGCCTACGAGCAGTACTTC.

In its sample, this clone ranks as medium-sized. V and J are TRBV24-1 and TRBJ1-3, with D possibly matching TRBD1 (5 bases). The germline CDR1 and CDR2 sequences are KGHDR and SFDVKD. This CDR3 has 16 residues. The V end lost 4 bases, the J end lost 3 bases, and 15 bases lay between the germline ends. Written as DNA, the CDR3 is TGTGCCACCAGTGACCTGGACATACTACGTGGAAACACCATATATTTT. Residues: CATSDLDILRGNTIYF.

DNA for the CDR3: TGTGCCAGCATCGTCGGGAGGGGGGGCTACAATGAGCAGTTCTTC. This translates into CASIVGRGGYNEQFF. This chain uses TRBV6-5 with TRBJ2-1, with 8 bases lining up with TRBD2. Trimming took 7 bases from V and 3 from J; bases not matched to a gene: 8. The CDR3 extends over 15 amino acids. The germline CDR1 and CDR2 sequences are MNHEY and SVGAGI.

V usage is TRBV3-1 (or the pseudogene TRBV3-2) and J usage is TRBJ1-4, with unresolved D. The germline V and J ends were trimmed by 0 bases and 3 bases, with 8 bases remaining between them. Looked up from germline, CDR1 is LGHDT and CDR2 is YNNKEL (reference sequence). The CDR3 spans 15 residues. CDR3 bases: TGTGCCAGCAGCCAAGATACCCCGGCTAATGAAAAACTGTTTTTT. Translated, it gives CASSQDTPANEKLFF.

This rearrangement joins TRBV2 to TRBJ2-1; TRBD2 might be the D (5 bases). There are 15 residues in the CDR3. With 2 bases removed from V and 12 bases from J, the gap between germline ends came to 20 bases. CDR1 is SNHLY and CDR2 is FYNNEI in the germline V gene. The CDR3 protein is CASSELVGRTIGQFF. The CDR3, as DNA: TGTGCCAGCAGTGAACTAGTAGGGAGAACAATAGGGCAGTTCTTC.

This clone was seen just once. V and J are TRBV5-4 and TRBJ2-1; D is tentatively TRBD1 or TRBD2 (5 bases each). The CDR3 is made up of 15 amino acids. The V and J ends lost 4 bases and 4 bases respectively, with 15 bases between them. Germline CDR1 is SGHNT and CDR2 is YYREEE (reference sequence). CDR3 in amino acids: CASSQGPPQYNEQFF. The CDR3 DNA follows: TGTGCCAGCAGCCAGGGACCGCCGCAATACAATGAGCAGTTCTTC.

The chain links TRBV25-1 to TRBJ2-1, with TRBD2 matching over 8 bases. The CDR3 is made up of 18 amino acids. With V trimmed by 2 bases and J by 2 bases, 11 bases remained unmatched. Germline V gene lookup returns CDR1 MGHDK and CDR2 SYGVNS. The CDR3 nucleotides read TGTGCCAGCAGTGAAGGTAGTGGAGCGCGGGGGGCCTACAATGAGCAGTTCTTC. This translates into CASSEGSGARGAYNEQFF.

The rearrangement links TRBV5-1 to TRBJ2-1; 7 nucleotides align to TRBD2. J gave up 7 bases and V 0 bases, and 4 bases lay outside the gene matches. CDR1 is SGHRS, CDR2 YFSETQ, per germline. CDR3 length equals 14 residues. CDR3 bases: TGCGCCAGCAGCTTGGGGGGAGGGCGAAATGAGCAGTTCTTC. Protein: CASSLGGGRNEQFF.

J is TRBJ1-3 and V is TRBV5-4; TRBD1 matches 7 bases. Germline lookup yields CDR1 SGHNT and CDR2 YYREEE (reference sequence). The length of the CDR3 is 15 residues. J was trimmed by 0 bases and V by 3 bases; bases with no gene match: 3. The CDR3 bases are TGTGCCAGCAGCTCGGGGGACAGCTCTGGAAACACCATATATTTT. It yields the protein CASSSGDSSGNTIYF.